Only a few counts were recorded for the clone carrying this TCR beta chain. What it binds is unknown. The data originate from a study of STAT3 mutations in large granular lymphocyte leukemia. Whole-study context: Among longitudinally sequenced T-LGLL patients, roughly half had canonical activating STAT3 mutations detected. General study results and limits: In about 30% of the 18 patients, new TCR clonotypes emerged after therapy. At least one immunodominant TCR beta clonotype appeared in every T-cell large granular lymphocyte leukemia patient. Sampling intervals varied between patients and samples.

Using immunoSEQ multiplex PCR, the repertoire was profiled, and TCRdb retains in-frame clones only, with some absent. Of tens of thousands of clones in the sample, 86% were seen once. Sequenced input: peripheral blood mononuclear cells. This TCR was sampled from a man aged 60-69 years with T-cell large granular lymphocyte leukemia. Some clones in this sample may be carry-over from other donors' samples.

CDR3 region: CASSLEFQGLAIPSGTGELFF. The CDR3 DNA reads as TGTGCCAGCAGTTTAGAGTTCCAGGGACTAGCTATCCCCTCGGGGACCGGGGAGCTGTTTTTT. V and J are TRBV28 and TRBJ2-2; the match to TRBD2 covers 9 bases. The germline gives CDR1 MDHEN, CDR2 SYDVKM. CDR3 size: 21 residues. The V and J ends lost 2 bases and 5 bases, in that order; junction bases with no gene match: 21.